Shown below are 32 T cell receptor beta chains from a single sample sequenced in a study of human T cells and chemical hapten exposure. Noted time point: pre-sensitization, week 0. Regarding treatment: therapeutic diphenylcyclopropenone sensitization with weekly scalp DPC. One entry per CDR3 protein, called by TCRdb with MiXCR from the RACE reads. The data hold 84,000 or so distinct CDR3 sequences, with 6.5% to 10% observed a single time. The source material was whole blood, sampled in connection with sensitization to the hapten diphenylcyclopropenone (DPC). The receptors here all came from a man aged 35 to 55 with alopecia areata. Some clones in this sample may be carry-over from other donors' samples.

A few counts support this clonotype. The rearrangement links TRBV14 to TRBJ2-7, with D possibly being TRBD2 (7 bases). Germline assignment: CDR1 SGHDN and CDR2 FVKESK. Trimming stripped 10 bases from V and 4 bases from J, with 17 bases between. The CDR3 extends over 13 amino acids. The CDR3 reads CATSPRGGYEQYF. The CDR3, as DNA: TGTGCCACCTCCCCAAGGGGGGGATACGAGCAGTACTTC. The entire variable domain, with the rest obtained from reference TRBV14 and TRBJ2-7, is as follows: EAGVTQFPSHSVIEKGQTVTLRCDPISGHDNLYWYRRVMGKEIKFLLHFVKESKQDESGMPNNRFLAERTGGTYSTLKVQPAELEDSGVYFCATSPRGGYEQYFGPGTRLTVT.

V is TRBV11-2 and J is TRBJ2-7; maybe TRBD1 (6 bases). Germline V gene lookup returns CDR1 SGHAT and CDR2 FQNNGV. CDR3 size: 13 residues. Trimming left V 5 bases short and J 6 bases short, with 14 bases between. The CDR3 DNA reads TGTGCCAGCAGCCCATCAGGGGTGGGCGAGCAGTACGTC. Its translation: CASSPSGVGEQYV.

The chain uses TRBV7-2 and TRBJ2-3; the match to TRBD2 covers 15 bases. The CDR3 spans 16 residues. Germline CDR1 SGHTA, CDR2 FQGNSA. Losses at the gene ends were 1 base for V and 4 bases for J; bases not matched to a gene: 0. The CDR3 DNA reads TGTGCCAGCAGCTTAGGGACTAGCGGGAGGGCAGATACGCAGTATTTT. Translation gives CASSLGTSGRADTQYF.

The chain has TRBV20-1 and TRBJ2-3; 9 nucleotides line up with TRBD2. Germline V gene data show CDR1 as DFQATT and CDR2 as SNEGSKA (reference sequence). There are 17 residues in the CDR3. The trim removed 3 bases at V and 2 bases at J, leaving 12 bases unmatched. This CDR3 reads CSARGLGVAGVTDTQYF. The DNA for the CDR3 is TGCAGTGCTAGGGGGTTGGGGGTAGCGGGAGTCACAGATACGCAGTATTTT.

This clonotype appeared many times. The CDR3 DNA is TGCAGTGCTAGACCCTCGGGACTCCCGGGATACAATGAGCAGTTCTTC. Its translation: CSARPSGLPGYNEQFF. The V call is TRBV20-1, the J call TRBJ2-1; weak D call: TRBD2 (6 bases). The CDR3 contains 16 residues. Germline CDR1 reads DFQATT; CDR2 reads SNEGSKA (reference sequence). V was trimmed by 2 bases and J by 4 bases, leaving 18 bases between them.

The rearrangement links TRBV6-1 to TRBJ2-7; D may be TRBD1 (5 bases). CDR1 and CDR2 from the germline V gene are MNHNS and SASEGT. This CDR3 spans 16 amino acids. Between the trimmed V and J ends, which lost 5 bases and 2 bases, there was a span of 19 bases. The CDR3 DNA sequence: TGTGCCAGCAGTCAAACGAGTTTGGCGGACACCTACGAGCAGTACGTC. As protein: CASSQTSLADTYEQYV.

This clonotype was detected a few times. Written as DNA, the CDR3 is TGTGCCAGCAGTCTGTTGGGACTAGCGGGAGTCAATGAGCAGTTCTTC. This encodes CASSLLGLAGVNEQFF. This sequence joins TRBV28 and TRBJ2-1; 14 nucleotides align to TRBD2. With V trimmed by 5 bases and J by 6 bases, 6 bases remained unmatched. Germline CDR1 MDHEN, CDR2 SYDVKM. The CDR3 consists of 16 residues.

This clonotype has only a few counts. The rearrangement links TRBV27 to TRBJ2-3, with a possible D match to TRBD1 (5 bases). Germline CDR1 reads MNHEY; CDR2 reads SMNVEV (reference sequence). V lost 4 bases and J 2 bases, leaving 10 bases between the germline ends. CDR3 length equals 14 residues. The CDR3 reads CASSSLTDTDTQYF. In DNA form, the CDR3 reads TGTGCCAGCAGTTCCCTGACAGACACAGATACGCAGTATTTT.

The sample holds a few counts of this clonotype. This chain links TRBV6-5 with TRBJ2-3; 12 bases fit TRBD2. The CDR3 runs 18 residues. The ends lost 7 bases at V and 2 bases at J; junction bases unmatched: 13. Germline CDR1 and CDR2: MNHEY and SVGAGI. The CDR3 region has the DNA TGTGCCAGCAACCCGGCGGGGCTAGCGGGAGGGTACACAGATACGCAGTATTTT. Its protein product is CASNPAGLAGGYTDTQYF.

At least ten counts were recorded for this clonotype. The V and J genes are TRBV9 and TRBJ2-3; 7 positions match TRBD1. Germline-derived CDR1 and CDR2 are SGDLS and YYNGEE. This CDR3 has 15 amino acids. Germline trimming cut 0 bases from V and 6 bases from J; bases unmatched to any gene: 7. CDR3 DNA sequence: TGTGCCAGCAGCGTAGTGGAACAGGGGCCGGATACGCAGTATTTT. This sequence encodes CASSVVEQGPDTQYF.

The chain uses TRBV15 and TRBJ2-1; D unresolved. CDR1 and CDR2 (germline): LNHNV, YYDKDF (reference sequence). There are 13 residues in the CDR3. Between the trimmed V and J ends, which lost 1 base and 8 bases, there was a span of 9 bases. CDR3 nucleotide sequence: TGTGCCACCAGCAGAGCCAGGCGCGATGAGCAGTTCTTC. Protein product: CATSRARRDEQFF.

This clonotype occurred a few times. CDR3: CSAPSSSGRTDTQYF. In DNA, the CDR3 is TGCAGTGCTCCTTCCTCTAGCGGGAGAACAGATACGCAGTATTTT. The chain links TRBV20-1 to TRBJ2-3; 10 bases are shared with TRBD2. The V segment lost 5 bases and the J segment 3 bases; nucleotides outside the gene matches: 8. The germline V gene encodes CDR1 DFQATT and CDR2 SNEGSKA (reference sequence). CDR3 length: 15 residues.

J is TRBJ2-5 and V is TRBV7-9; a possible D gene is TRBD2 (5 bases). Trimming took off 1 base at V and 4 bases at J, with 25 bases between the two ends. CDR1 is SEHNR and CDR2 is FQNEAQ in the germline V gene (reference sequence). The CDR3 sequence is 19 residues long. In DNA, the CDR3 is TGTGCCAGCAGCTTAGGTTCTTTGAGGGCCGGAGTTAGCGCAGAGACCCAGTACTTC. Translated, it gives CASSLGSLRAGVSAETQYF.

This rearrangement joins TRBV5-6 to TRBJ2-5, with 7 bases matching TRBD2. Looked up from germline, CDR1 is SGHDT and CDR2 is YYEEEE. The CDR3 is made up of 16 amino acids. Losses at the gene ends were 4 bases for V and 1 base for J; bases not matched to a gene: 10. The CDR3 DNA sequence: TGTGCCAGCAGCATAATGCCTAGCGGTATCCAAGAGACCCAGTACTTC. Translation gives CASSIMPSGIQETQYF.

Concerning this clonotype itself: The junction and the germline gene differ at one end; a read error may be behind it. The chain couples TRBV6-2 or TRBV6-3 to TRBJ2-1, with 10 bases aligning to TRBD2. From germline, CDR1 is MNHEY and CDR2 SVGEGT. CDR3 length equals 13 residues. This CDR3 is CASSYRASGSPVF. DNA for the CDR3: TGTGCCAGCAGTTACAGGGCTAGCGGGAGTCCCGTCTTC.

This clonotype was detected a few times. The chain employs TRBV20-1 and TRBJ1-4; 7 bases agree with TRBD1. The CDR3 consists of 13 residues. Germline V gene lookup returns CDR1 DFQATT and CDR2 SNEGSKA (reference sequence). V lost 0 bases, J lost 7 bases, and 2 bases stayed unmatched. CDR3 loop: CSAREGGGEKLFF. CDR3 bases: TGCAGTGCTAGAGAAGGGGGCGGTGAAAAACTGTTTTTT.

Comment on this clonotype: A single base separates this from a much larger clone, so it may be a read error. This rearrangement joins TRBV10-3 to TRBJ2-1, with 12 bases that match TRBD2. The CDR3 covers 17 residues. Germline V CDR1 and CDR2: ENHRY, SYGVKD. V gave up 8 bases and J gave up 11 bases; unmatched junction bases: 19. DNA of the CDR3: TGTGCCATCCCGAGAGGGCCCCGACTAGCGGGAGTCGGCAAGCAGTTCTTC. It translates to CAIPRGPRLAGVGKQFF.

This clonotype was picked up many times. The chain uses TRBV29-1 and TRBJ2-3; 15 nucleotides agree with TRBD2. Germline V gives CDR1 SQVTM, CDR2 ANQGSEA. With V trimmed by 5 bases and J by 4 bases, 10 bases remained unmatched. The CDR3 runs 17 residues. The CDR3 loop is CSVLRFGLAGGADTQYF. CDR3 in DNA: TGCAGCGTTTTAAGATTTGGACTAGCGGGAGGGGCAGATACGCAGTATTTT.

This chain joins TRBV9 and TRBJ2-7; D may match TRBD1 or TRBD2 (5 bases each). Germline V gene lookup returns CDR1 SGDLS and CDR2 YYNGEE. The CDR3 runs to 15 residues. The V end was cut by 4 bases, the J end by 4 bases, with 18 bases between. CDR3 in DNA: TGTGCCAGCAGCCCACCTACTAGGGGTTTTTACGAGCAGTACTTC. Encoded protein: CASSPPTRGFYEQYF.

The gene calls are TRBV7-9 and TRBJ1-1; D possibly corresponds to TRBD1 (6 bases). The CDR3 contains 12 residues. Germline V CDR1 and CDR2: SEHNR, FQNEAQ (reference sequence). Trimming stripped 5 bases from V and 7 bases from J, with 11 bases between. The CDR3 region has the DNA TGTGCCAGCAGCCTGGGGGCTCGTGAAGCTTTCTTT. It translates to CASSLGAREAFF.

This clonotype was observed at least ten times. V and J are TRBV6-2 or TRBV6-3 and TRBJ2-1, with a weak D call TRBD2 (5 bases). Per the germline V gene, CDR1 is MNHEY and CDR2 is SVGEGT. The CDR3 is made up of 15 amino acids. With 5 bases removed from V and 0 bases from J, the gap between germline ends came to 11 bases. As DNA, the CDR3 is TGTGCCAGCAGTCCCCCTACTAGCTCCTACAATGAGCAGTTCTTC. It codes for CASSPPTSSYNEQFF.

This clonotype was counted a few times. The chain carries TRBV6-5 and TRBJ1-1, with 9 bases matching TRBD1. Germline V gene data show CDR1 as MNHEY and CDR2 as SVGAGI. The V gene end was trimmed by 5 bases and the J gene end by 5 bases; junction bases not matched to a gene: 9. This CDR3 region has 15 residues. The CDR3 DNA is TGTGCCAGCAGTGCAACCGGGACAGGGAGGACTGAAGCTTTCTTT. Protein: CASSATGTGRTEAFF.

This clonotype occurred a few times. This sequence joins TRBV29-1 and TRBJ1-4; 8 bases line up with TRBD1. The CDR3 is 12 amino acids. Germline CDR1 is SQVTM and CDR2 is ANQGSEA. V lost 5 bases, J lost 5 bases, and 1 base stayed unmatched. DNA of the CDR3: TGCAGCGTTTGGACAGGGAATGAAAAACTGTTTTTT. Encoded protein: CSVWTGNEKLFF.

This clonotype appeared many times. The CDR3 DNA reads as TGTGCCAGCGAGAGGGGGGACACAGCCTACGAGCAGTACTTC. The encoded protein is CASERGDTAYEQYF. V and J are TRBV7-9 and TRBJ2-7; D tentatively fits TRBD1 or TRBD2 (6 bases each). Germline loops: CDR1 SEHNR, CDR2 FQNEAQ (reference sequence). V was shortened by 8 bases and J by 2 bases, with 16 bases between the two germline ends. There are 14 residues in the CDR3.

In its sample, this clonotype was seen many times. The V gene is TRBV5-1, the J gene TRBJ2-7; D perhaps matches TRBD2 (5 bases). The V and J ends lost 4 bases and 3 bases respectively, with 14 bases between them. CDR1 SGHRS and CDR2 YFSETQ come from the germline V gene. This CDR3 is 14 amino acids long. CDR3 nucleotide sequence: TGCGCCAGCAGCCGCCCGGTCGGGAACTACGAGCAGTACGTC. Translating it yields CASSRPVGNYEQYV.

Many counts were recorded for this clonotype. This rearrangement joins TRBV5-1 to TRBJ1-6; 8 positions agree with TRBD1. In germline, CDR1 is SGHRS, CDR2 YFSETQ. After removal of 1 base from V and 6 bases from J, the junction contained 3 bases not matched to a gene. The CDR3 totals 15 residues. The CDR3 coding sequence is TGCGCCAGCAGCTTGCCGACAGGGGCTAATTCACCCCTCCACTTT. It encodes CASSLPTGANSPLHF.

V usage is TRBV7-9 and J usage is TRBJ2-3; D is unclear. Looked up from germline, CDR1 is SEHNR and CDR2 is FQNEAQ (reference sequence). V dropped 4 bases and J dropped 1 base, with 6 bases sitting between them. The CDR3 is made up of 13 amino acids. The CDR3 loop reads CASSWPGTDTQYF. The CDR3 coding sequence is TGTGCCAGCAGCTGGCCTGGCACAGATACGCAGTATTTT.

V gene TRBV6-5 combines with J gene TRBJ2-5, with 14 bases aligning to TRBD2. This CDR3 is 15 amino acids long. J was trimmed by 4 bases and V by 5 bases; bases with no gene match: 3. Germline CDR1 MNHEY, CDR2 SVGAGI. CDR3 nucleotide sequence: TGTGCCAGCAGTCCCGGACTAGCGGGAGGAGAGACCCAGTACTTC. This gives the protein CASSPGLAGGETQYF.

In this sample, this clonotype turned up many times. The V call is TRBV3-1, the J call TRBJ1-2; D gene uncertain. Germline V gene data show CDR1 as LGHDT and CDR2 as YNNKEL (reference sequence). The CDR3 is made up of 12 amino acids. Trimming pared 6 bases from V and 4 bases from J, leaving 9 bases between. CDR3 nucleotide sequence: TGTGCCAGCAGTCCTGCAGCCTATGGCTACACCTTC. The encoded protein is CASSPAAYGYTF.

In its sample, this clonotype was seen a few times. The chain combines TRBV4-1 with TRBJ1-2; tentative D call: TRBD1 (5 bases). The CDR3 is 14 residues long. Trimming stripped 1 base from V and 2 bases from J, with 8 bases between. Per the germline V gene, CDR1 is MGHRA and CDR2 is YSYEKL. CDR3 protein: CASSQVAGNYGYTF. CDR3 sequence (DNA): TGCGCCAGCAGCCAAGTGGCAGGGAACTATGGCTACACCTTC.

In regard to this clonotype: Its ends do not fully match the called genes, so a read error is possible. The J gene is TRBJ2-2, the V gene TRBV7-2; 7 nucleotides line up with TRBD2. The CDR3 runs to 19 residues. The V gene's germline CDR1 is SGHTA and CDR2 FQGNSA. CDR3 region: CASSLEIYPSGALYGEVFF. DNA for the CDR3: TGTGCCAGCAGCTTAGAAATCTACCCTAGCGGAGCCCTCTACGGGGAGGTGTTTTTT.

This clonotype occurred a few times. CDR3 loop: CASSPEGLAGYEQFF. The CDR3, as DNA: TGTGCCAGCAGCCCCGAGGGACTAGCGGGATATGAGCAGTTCTTC. The chain recombines TRBV7-9 with TRBJ2-1; TRBD2 agrees at 13 bases. CDR1 is SEHNR, CDR2 FQNEAQ, per germline (reference sequence). This CDR3 spans 15 amino acids. V was pared by 5 bases and J by 8 bases, with 6 bases of the junction left unmatched.